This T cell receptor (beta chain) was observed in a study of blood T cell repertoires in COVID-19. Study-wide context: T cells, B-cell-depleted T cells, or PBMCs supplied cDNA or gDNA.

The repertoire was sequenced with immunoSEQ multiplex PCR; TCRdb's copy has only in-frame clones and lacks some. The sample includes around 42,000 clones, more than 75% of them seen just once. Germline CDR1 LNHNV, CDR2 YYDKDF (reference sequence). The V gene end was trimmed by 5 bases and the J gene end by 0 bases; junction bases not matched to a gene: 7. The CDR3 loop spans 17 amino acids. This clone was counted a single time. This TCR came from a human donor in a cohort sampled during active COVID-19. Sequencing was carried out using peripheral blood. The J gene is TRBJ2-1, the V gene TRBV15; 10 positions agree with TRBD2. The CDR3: CATSSTPSGSSYNEQFF. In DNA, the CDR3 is TGTGCCACCAGCTCAACCCCTAGCGGGAGCTCCTACAATGAGCAGTTCTTC.